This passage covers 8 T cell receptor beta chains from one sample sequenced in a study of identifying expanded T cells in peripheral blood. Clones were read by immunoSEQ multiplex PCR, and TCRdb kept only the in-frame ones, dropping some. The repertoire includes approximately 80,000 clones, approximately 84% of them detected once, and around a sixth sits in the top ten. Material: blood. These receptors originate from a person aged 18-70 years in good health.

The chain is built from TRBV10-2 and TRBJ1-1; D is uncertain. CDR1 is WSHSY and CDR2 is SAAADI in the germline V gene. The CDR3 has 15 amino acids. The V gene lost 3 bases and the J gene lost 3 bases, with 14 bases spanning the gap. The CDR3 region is CASSEPGEVYTEAFF. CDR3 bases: TGCGCCAGCAGTGAACCCGGGGAGGTTTACACTGAAGCTTTCTTT.

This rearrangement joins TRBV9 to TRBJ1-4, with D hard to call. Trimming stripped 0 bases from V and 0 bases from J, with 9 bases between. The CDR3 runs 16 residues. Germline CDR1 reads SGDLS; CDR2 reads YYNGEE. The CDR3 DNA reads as TGTGCCAGCAGCGTAGATTCGGGAGCAACTAATGAAAAACTGTTTTTT. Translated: CASSVDSGATNEKLFF.

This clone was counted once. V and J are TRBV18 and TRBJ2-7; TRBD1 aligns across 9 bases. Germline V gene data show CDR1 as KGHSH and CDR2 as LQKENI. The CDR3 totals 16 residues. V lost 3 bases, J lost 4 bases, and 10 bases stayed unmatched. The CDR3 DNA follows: TGTGCCAGCTCACCGCCAAACAGGGGGCGCGTTTACGAGCAGTACTTC. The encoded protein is CASSPPNRGRVYEQYF. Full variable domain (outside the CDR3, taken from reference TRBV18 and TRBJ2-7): NAGVMQNPRHLVRRRGQEARLRCSPMKGHSHVYWYRQLPEEGLKFMVYLQKENIIDESGMPKERFSAEFPKEGPSILRIQQVVRGDSAAYFCASSPPNRGRVYEQYFGPGTRLTVT.

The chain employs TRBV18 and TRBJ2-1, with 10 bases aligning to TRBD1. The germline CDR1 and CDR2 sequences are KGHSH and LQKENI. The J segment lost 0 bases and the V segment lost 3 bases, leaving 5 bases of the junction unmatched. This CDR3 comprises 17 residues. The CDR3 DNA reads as TGTGCCAGCTCACCCAGGACAGGGGGAGGCTCCTACAATGAGCAGTTCTTC. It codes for CASSPRTGGGSYNEQFF. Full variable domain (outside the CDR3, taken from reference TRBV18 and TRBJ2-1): NAGVMQNPRHLVRRRGQEARLRCSPMKGHSHVYWYRQLPEEGLKFMVYLQKENIIDESGMPKERFSAEFPKEGPSILRIQQVVRGDSAAYFCASSPRTGGGSYNEQFFGPGTRLTVL.

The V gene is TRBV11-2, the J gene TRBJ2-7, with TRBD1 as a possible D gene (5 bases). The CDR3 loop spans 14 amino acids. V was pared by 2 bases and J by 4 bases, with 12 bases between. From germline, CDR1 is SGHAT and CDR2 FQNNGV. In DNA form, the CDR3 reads TGTGCCAGCAGCTTACTACAGGTCGGGTACGAGCAGTACTTC. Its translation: CASSLLQVGYEQYF.

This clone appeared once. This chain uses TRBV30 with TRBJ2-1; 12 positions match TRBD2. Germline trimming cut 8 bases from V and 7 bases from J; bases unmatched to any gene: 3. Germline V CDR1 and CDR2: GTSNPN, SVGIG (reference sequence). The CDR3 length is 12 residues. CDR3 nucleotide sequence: TGTGCCCGTGGACTAGCGGGAAATGAGCAGTTCTTC. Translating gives CARGLAGNEQFF.

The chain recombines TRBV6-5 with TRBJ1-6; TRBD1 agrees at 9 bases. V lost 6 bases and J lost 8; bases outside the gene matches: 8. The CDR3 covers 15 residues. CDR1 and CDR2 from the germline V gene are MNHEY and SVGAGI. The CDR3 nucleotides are TGTGCCAGCAGCTCTAGGGACAGGGCGGATTCACCCCTCCACTTT. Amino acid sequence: CASSSRDRADSPLHF.

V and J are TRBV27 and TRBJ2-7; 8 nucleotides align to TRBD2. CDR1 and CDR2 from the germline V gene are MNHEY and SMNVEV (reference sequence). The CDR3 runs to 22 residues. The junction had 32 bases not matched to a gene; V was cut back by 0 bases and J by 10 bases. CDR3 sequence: CASSLSYSSPGKRESPQCIQYF. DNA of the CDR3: TGTGCCAGCAGTTTATCTTACTCTTCCCCCGGGAAGCGGGAGTCGCCGCAGTGTATCCAGTACTTC.